The 19 T cell receptor beta chains presented below share a single source sample, sequenced in a study of T cells in Graves' hyperthyroidism and ophthalmopathy. TCR beta CDR3 regions were amplified from RNA. The HTBI primer set served for first-round RT-PCR of the TCR CDR3. TCRdb redid the calling of the multiplex PCR reads with MiXCR, one entry per CDR3 protein. The sample has about 640,000 distinct CDR3 sequences; roughly 15% are singletons. Material: blood. These receptors all stem from a woman in her fifties or sixties with Graves' ophthalmopathy.

In its sample, this clonotype was seen many times. V is TRBV7-2 and J is TRBJ1-2, with TRBD1 identical over 8 bases. This CDR3 spans 13 amino acids. Looked up from germline, CDR1 is SGHTA and CDR2 is FQGNSA. Germline trimming cut 5 bases from V and 7 bases from J; bases unmatched to any gene: 6. The CDR3 DNA sequence: TGTGCCAGCAGCCCGGACAGGGAGGGTGGCTACACCTTC. Its translation: CASSPDREGGYTF. The entire variable domain, with the rest obtained from reference TRBV7-2 and TRBJ1-2, is as follows: GAGVSQSPSNKVTEKGKDVELRCDPISGHTALYWYRQSLGQGLEFLIYFQGNSAPDKSGLPSDRFSAERTGGSVSTLTIQRTQQEDSAVYLCASSPDREGGYTFGSGTRLTVV.

The table lists this clonotype with many counts. The rearrangement uses TRBV4-1 and TRBJ1-1; no firm D call. The germline V gene encodes CDR1 MGHRA and CDR2 YSYEKL. The CDR3 contains 15 residues. V dropped 0 bases and J dropped 0 bases, with 8 bases sitting between them. The CDR3 loop reads CASSQEGSLNTEAFF. Here the CDR3 DNA reads TGCGCCAGCAGCCAAGAGGGCAGTTTGAACACTGAAGCTTTCTTT.

This clonotype has at least ten counts. This chain links TRBV20-1 with TRBJ2-7, with 8 bases lining up with TRBD2. The V gene end was trimmed by 1 base and the J gene end by 3 bases; junction bases not matched to a gene: 2. The CDR3 is 13 amino acids. Germline-derived CDR1 and CDR2 are DFQATT and SNEGSKA (reference sequence). CDR3 DNA sequence: TGCAGTGCTAGAGGGACTAGCATCTACGAGCAGTACTTC. It encodes CSARGTSIYEQYF.

Details on this clonotype: A much larger clone is a single base away; this may be a read error. The chain couples TRBV12-3 or TRBV12-4 to TRBJ1-5; no clear D gene. CDR3 length: 14 amino acids. The ends were cut back, 3 bases at V and 7 bases at J, with 13 bases in the middle. The CDR3 DNA reads as TGTGCCAGCAGTTTGCCGGGCGGAGGCCAGCCCCAGCATTTT. This sequence encodes CASSLPGGGQPQHF.

The sample holds one count of this clonotype. V usage is TRBV7-9 and J usage is TRBJ1-6; D gene unclear. Between the trimmed V and J ends, which lost 5 bases and 6 bases, there was a span of 11 bases. Germline V CDR1 and CDR2: SEHNR, FQNEAQ (reference sequence). The CDR3 has 14 residues. This chain's CDR3 is CASSQKLPNSPLHF. The CDR3 region has the DNA TGTGCCAGCAGCCAAAAACTTCCTAATTCACCCCTCCACTTT.

This clonotype has a count of ten or more. The chain employs TRBV20-1 and TRBJ1-5; D is perhaps TRBD1 (5 bases). This CDR3 region has 13 residues. V gave up 4 bases and J gave up 3 bases, with 10 bases separating them. From germline, CDR1 is DFQATT and CDR2 SNEGSKA (reference sequence). CDR3 DNA: TGCAGTGCTATGGGACTTTACAATCAGCCCCAGCATTTT. Translating it yields CSAMGLYNQPQHF.

This clonotype occurred a few times. The chain links TRBV29-1 to TRBJ2-6; unclear D gene. From germline, CDR1 is SQVTM and CDR2 ANQGSEA. The V and J ends lost 4 bases and 3 bases respectively, with 4 bases between them. The CDR3 length is 12 residues. CDR3 amino acids: CSVGRGANVLTF. The CDR3 region has the DNA TGCAGCGTTGGACGTGGGGCCAACGTCCTGACTTTC.

This clonotype has more than one count but fewer than ten. The chain uses TRBV27 and TRBJ2-5, with D maybe TRBD2 (7 bases). The CDR3 has 16 residues. The germline CDR1 and CDR2 sequences are MNHEY and SMNVEV (reference sequence). The V and J ends lost 1 base and 5 bases respectively, with 17 bases between them. The chain's CDR3 is CASSLWGAGRGETQYF. The CDR3 region has the DNA TGTGCCAGCAGTTTATGGGGTGCAGGGAGGGGGGAGACCCAGTACTTC.

This clonotype was recorded many times. The chain links TRBV28 to TRBJ2-7, with 8 bases aligning to TRBD2. The CDR3 runs 15 residues. J was trimmed by 5 bases and V by 1 base; bases with no gene match: 7. The germline V gene encodes CDR1 MDHEN and CDR2 SYDVKM. This CDR3 reads CASSLLKREIHEQYF. For the CDR3, the DNA is TGTGCCAGCAGTTTATTGAAGCGGGAGATCCACGAGCAGTACTTC.

The chain recombines TRBV30 with TRBJ2-3; D not certain. Germline V gene data show CDR1 as GTSNPN and CDR2 as SVGIG (reference sequence). This CDR3 spans 15 amino acids. Trimming stripped 2 bases from V and 2 bases from J, with 14 bases between. The CDR3 coding sequence is TGTGCCTGGAGTCGTGGCCGGGTCATCACAGATACGCAGTATTTT. Residues: CAWSRGRVITDTQYF.

This clonotype was observed many times. The chain joins TRBV18 to TRBJ1-3, with D hard to call. The CDR3 is 13 amino acids. The V and J ends lost 2 bases and 4 bases respectively, with 6 bases between them. Germline loops: CDR1 KGHSH, CDR2 LQKENI. The CDR3 coding sequence is TGTGCCAGCTCACCAAAGGGAGGAAACACCATATATTTT. Translation: CASSPKGGNTIYF.

The chain employs TRBV3-1 and TRBJ1-6; D is possibly TRBD1 (5 bases). Per the germline V gene, CDR1 is LGHDT and CDR2 is YNNKEL (reference sequence). The CDR3 extends over 11 amino acids. Between the trimmed V and J ends, which lost 2 bases and 19 bases, there was a span of 12 bases. CDR3 DNA: TGTGCCAGCAGCCAATCTGGGACGATTCACTTT. Encoded protein: CASSQSGTIHF. Full variable domain (missing parts from reference TRBV3-1 and TRBJ1-6): DTAVSQTPKYLVTQMGNDKSIKCEQNLGHDTMYWYKQDSKKFLKIMFSYNNKELIINETVPNRFSPKSPDKAHLNLHINSLELGDSAVYFCASSQSGTIHFGNGTRLTVT.

This clonotype was observed at least ten times. The chain recombines TRBV5-1 with TRBJ2-1; TRBD2 agrees at 14 bases. In germline, CDR1 is SGHRS, CDR2 YFSETQ. The V and J ends lost 3 bases and 6 bases, in that order; junction bases with no gene match: 5. The CDR3 is made up of 16 amino acids. The CDR3 coding sequence is TGCGCCAGCAGCTGGGGACTAGCGGGAGTTATCAATGAGCAGTTCTTC. It specifies CASSWGLAGVINEQFF.

This clonotype was counted at least ten times. The rearrangement uses TRBV12-3 or TRBV12-4 and TRBJ2-5; weak D call: TRBD1 (6 bases). V was cut by 5 bases and J by 4 bases, with 11 bases left in between. The CDR3 has 13 residues. The CDR3 DNA follows: TGTGCCAGCAGTCGACAGGCCCTAGAGACCCAGTACTTC. The encoded protein is CASSRQALETQYF.

Ten or more counts support this clonotype. The chain couples TRBV28 to TRBJ2-3; possible D gene TRBD2, 6 bases. V lost 4 bases, J lost 2 bases, and 10 bases lay in between. The CDR3 spans 14 residues. CDR1 is MDHEN and CDR2 is SYDVKM in the germline V gene. CDR3 amino acids: CASSSPGLTDTQYF. CDR3 DNA sequence: TGTGCCAGCAGTTCACCGGGACTCACAGATACGCAGTATTTT.

V gene TRBV28 combines with J gene TRBJ2-1; 9 bases line up with TRBD1. After removal of 4 bases from V and 8 bases from J, the junction contained 6 bases not matched to a gene. The CDR3 runs to 14 residues. CDR1 and CDR2 from the germline V gene are MDHEN and SYDVKM. In DNA, the CDR3 is TGTGCCAGCAGTTCCGGGACAGGGATGTATGAGCAGTTCTTC. This codes for CASSSGTGMYEQFF.

This clonotype came up many times. The CDR3 DNA reads TGTGCCAGCAGTTTGACACAGGGTGGCCAGCCCCAGCATTTT. Amino acid sequence: CASSLTQGGQPQHF. This chain uses TRBV12-3 or TRBV12-4 with TRBJ1-5; D perhaps matches TRBD1 (6 bases). The CDR3 spans 14 residues. Trimming took 3 bases from V and 7 from J, leaving 13 bases between them.

In its sample, this clonotype was seen many times. The V gene is TRBV11-2, the J gene TRBJ2-4; 14 bases fit TRBD2. Looked up from germline, CDR1 is SGHAT and CDR2 is FQNNGV. This CDR3 spans 18 amino acids. Trimming at V came to 2 bases and at J to 5 bases, leaving 8 bases not matched to a gene. The CDR3 sequence is CASSLWGLAGEGQNIQYF. CDR3 coding DNA: TGTGCCAGCAGCTTATGGGGACTAGCGGGAGAGGGGCAAAACATTCAGTACTTC.

This clonotype has a handful of counts. V gene TRBV3-1 combines with J gene TRBJ2-2; D is perhaps TRBD1 or TRBD2 (5 bases each). Germline CDR1 reads LGHDT; CDR2 reads YNNKEL (reference sequence). V was clipped by 5 bases and J by 0 bases, with 19 bases between them. The CDR3 covers 18 residues. The CDR3 DNA sequence: TGTGCCAGCAGCAAAAACCTCGGGGCTTTCGCGAACACCGGGGAGCTGTTTTTT. Translating it yields CASSKNLGAFANTGELFF.